This T cell receptor (beta chain) was recorded in a study of T cells after yellow fever vaccination. Study conclusions and caveats: Boosting was followed by the reappearance of most primary-vaccination clones (just under 97% CD4, about 90% CD8).

Template switching with 5'RACE generated the TCR cDNA and added a universal primer site and UMIs. TCRdb redid the calling of the 5' RACE reads with MiXCR, one entry per CDR3 protein. Of some 22,000 distinct CDR3 sequences detected, 5.2% appear once; the ten largest clones hold 20%. The CDR3 spans 14 residues. Germline values: CDR1 SGHRS, CDR2 YFSETQ. V was clipped by 5 bases and J by 1 base, with 12 bases between them. This clonotype was recorded many times. The chain has TRBV5-1 and TRBJ1-1; D possibly corresponds to TRBD1 (6 bases). The clonotype comes from a man aged 18 to 35 who received the YFV17D yellow fever vaccine. The sample here was PBMCs, either bulk or a sorted T-cell subset (CD4+, CD8+, memory, or dextramer-sorted; not recorded which), taken roughly 46 days after the first yellow fever vaccination. Written as DNA, the CDR3 is TGCGCCAGCAGACTGCGGGACACGAACACTGAAGCTTTCTTT. This gives the protein CASRLRDTNTEAFF.